What follows are 3 T cell receptor beta chains derived from one specimen sequenced in a study of pediatric ulcerative colitis. Some clones are missing from TCRdb's copy, which holds only in-frame ones; the method was immunoSEQ multiplex PCR. The sample lists tens of thousands of clones; 71% were seen once. The rectum was sampled with one to two pinch biopsies at colonoscopy. Specimen: gut tissue. The source of these receptors is a boy younger than 18 with severe ulcerative colitis.

This chain's CDR3 is CASSWGFSGANVLTF. CDR3 in DNA: TGTGCCAGCAGTTGGGGCTTCTCTGGGGCCAACGTCCTGACTTTC. This sequence joins TRBV7-8 and TRBJ2-6, with D possibly TRBD1 on 5 matching bases. The CDR3 runs 15 residues. The germline V and J ends were trimmed by 6 bases and 0 bases, with 9 bases remaining between them. Germline values: CDR1 SGHVS, CDR2 FQNEAQ.

The chain links TRBV6-4 to TRBJ1-6, with TRBD1 matching 7 bases. V gave up 4 bases and J gave up 8 bases; unmatched junction bases: 5. Germline V CDR1 and CDR2: MRHNA, SNTAGT. The CDR3 length is 14 residues. The CDR3: CASSAQDRHSPLHF. The CDR3 bases are TGTGCCAGCAGTGCTCAGGACAGGCATTCACCCCTCCACTTT.

The V and J genes are TRBV4-1 and TRBJ2-5, with a possible D match to TRBD1 (7 bases). This CDR3 is 16 amino acids long. Trimming removed 0 bases at V and 4 bases at J, with 15 bases between. Germline CDR1 MGHRA, CDR2 YSYEKL. The CDR3 here is CASSQEGRDSRETQYF. The CDR3 nucleotides are TGCGCCAGCAGCCAAGAGGGGCGGGACAGTCGAGAGACCCAGTACTTC.